The T cell receptor (beta chain) described here comes from a study of shared clonotypes between healthy human individuals. The study's findings and limits: Some clonotypes were shared by all four sorted-subset donors, while others were not shared. The non-shared ones had lower generation probabilities than the shared ones.

A note on this clone: Its target is unknown.

Donors were Caucasian adults residing in Nashville, Tennessee, USA. The split of CD4+ cells yielded CD45RA+ naive and CD45RA-negative memory subsets. Generated by immunoSEQ multiplex PCR, the TCRdb table keeps only in-frame clones and is missing some. The sample carries a few million clones, around 90% recorded once. The sample taken for sequencing was naive CD4+ T cells sorted from blood. Stated subset: CD45RA+ positively selected. This receptor was taken from a man between 18 and 29 years old in good health.

CDR3 sequence (DNA): TGTGCCAGTAGCTGGGACGCGGGGGGGACAGAGACCCAGTACTTC. It is translated as CASSWDAGGTETQYF. The V and J genes are TRBV19 and TRBJ2-5; 9 positions agree with TRBD2. With 6 bases clipped from V and 4 bases from J, the junction kept 9 bases outside the gene matches. Looked up from germline, CDR1 is LNHDA and CDR2 is SQIVND (reference sequence). The CDR3 has 15 residues.